This T cell receptor beta chain was retrieved from a study of cytomegalovirus exposure and HLA in healthy donors (dated by TCRdb to 2016 to 2017). Regarding the complete study: In an earlier analysis of several hundred of the donors, 250 to 300 Gb of sequence data and approximately 100 million unique TCR beta sequences from some 170 million T cells were reported. About 310 gigabases of sequencing data and roughly 90 million unique TCR sequences were included in an early release covering roughly 600 HLA-typed donors. Of the 350 to 400 genotyped donors, 65% to 90% fell in the genetic ancestry cluster associated with self-reported Caucasian donors. The aim of the study was to test whether cataloging public T cell receptors could identify signatures of past pathogen exposure. Using immunosequencing, the study profiled T cell repertoires from 500 to 800 subjects and related those repertoires to cytomegalovirus serostatus. In addition to the first cohort of 650 to 800 subjects, a separate validation cohort of 130 or so different subjects was used. To predict cytomegalovirus infection status, the study brought together high-throughput TCR immunosequencing, statistical association of individual TCRs with disease status, and machine learning. To study patterns of TCR occurrence, a later analysis re-analyzed previously published TCR beta repertoires from just over 650 donors and added high-resolution HLA genotyping. In the later analysis, no new phenotypic data were used to find candidate immune exposures; instead, reliance was placed on TCR beta sequences and their occurrence across donors. In an earlier analysis of around 540 of the donors, high-throughput TCR beta sequencing was used to judge whether each TCR beta V gene segment behaved as functional or pseudogenic. Donor age, sex, ethnicity and CMV serostatus were compiled together with the repertoire data. A later genetic analysis used genome-wide SNP genotypes for about 60% of the roughly 670 donors, treating that subset as a discovery cohort. All discovery cohort repertoires had been generated using a single sequencing platform. Both class I and class II loci were covered by HLA typing, at four-digit resolution. The number of typed donors differed by locus: 629-630 for A, B, C, DRB1 and DQB1; approximately 520 for DQA1; fewer than 610 for DPA1; and about 470 for DPB1. About five DR-DQ haplotypes were handled as single units for association and clustering, since linkage in the cohort was strong. Among a few hundred genotyped donors of the cohort, an average of around 240,000 unique TCR beta nucleotide sequences were sequenced per donor, approximately 20% of them non-productive.

The receptor library was made with the immunoSEQ multiplex PCR assay. For the multiplex PCR, a mixture combining 60 forward primers for TCR Vbeta segments and 13 reverse primers for TCR Jbeta segments was used. Amplification of the CDR3 region of rearranged TCR beta genes was performed with a multiplex PCR assay on genomic DNA. On the Illumina HiSeq System, the amplified TCR beta libraries were sequenced as 87-base-pair reads. The study's processing was this. In a later analysis, some 80 million unique TCR beta chains were counted across the roughly 610 repertoires, and roughly 11 million of these chains were shared by at least two donors. To remove PCR and sequencing errors, raw reads were error-corrected and collapsed into unique sequences using a nearest-neighbor algorithm that merged closely related sequences. CDR3 sequences were aligned to IMGT reference sequences to assign V, D and J gene segments. For a sequence to be retained, at least a six-nucleotide match to both a V gene segment and a J gene segment was required. A rearrangement counted as productive if the CDR3 had no stop codons and remained in frame with V and J, and every other rearrangement counted as non-productive. CDR3 was defined according to IMGT convention as the region running from the second conserved V-encoded cysteine to the conserved J-encoded phenylalanine. The earlier analysis of roughly 590 of the donors excluded sequences that lacked an unambiguous match to a single V gene segment. An earlier analysis of 450 to 650 of the donors called V segments functional above 56.7% productive rearrangements and segregating when the between-donor standard deviation exceeded 5%. A statistical classification framework was built for diagnosing cytomegalovirus status from the catalog of TCR beta chain sequences. V and J gene assignment, in a later analysis, came from comparing TCR nucleotide sequences with IMGT/GENE-DB human TR gene sequences. Using the TCRdist pipeline, a later analysis assigned CDR3 sequences along with most-parsimonious VDJ recombination scenarios. In a later analysis, each TCR beta chain was defined by its CDR3 amino acid sequence together with its V-gene family, and reads without a unique V-gene family were excluded. A later analysis removed 592 highly shared, low-generation-probability nucleotide sequences to deal with suspected cross-contamination and a sequencing artifact. A later analysis calculated a clonal expansion index for each public chain from normalized within-repertoire ranks of inferred template counts. A later analysis computed generation probabilities with a VDJ recombination model fitted to out-of-frame rearrangements, and checked the results against IGoR. In a later analysis, TCR-TCR, TCR-HLA and TCR-CMV co-occurrence was scored with hypergeometric tests, and a repertoire-size bias correction was applied to TCR pairs. In a later analysis, false discovery rates were estimated by permuting HLA or CMV assignments 20 times. In a later analysis, co-occurring TCRs were grouped using DBSCAN, and TCRdist sequence similarity was added for clustering within HLA-allele-positive subsets. Co-occurrence clustering excluded repertoires with fewer than 30,000 or more than 120,000 public chains, plus five with anomalous nucleotide sharing. TCRdb stores this immuneACCESS table with in-frame sequences only. Part of the clones is absent; in the studies checked, under half of the shortfall reflects unresolved V genes, and no reason is known for the rest. From that table come the V and J calls and clone size; the DNA was used to work out D and trimming. For this sample there are 150,000 to 250,000 clones; around 76% appear just once. Together, the top ten hold under 2% of the sample.

In total, 666 healthy bone marrow donors made up the cohort. At the time of sampling, all cohort members were nominally healthy, though unrecorded immune exposures were likely present. The donor tested CMV seronegative, placing the donor among the 352 seronegative members of the cohort. A peripheral blood sample was collected from each donor, and TCR beta sequencing was performed on peripheral blood mononuclear cells. The Qiagen DNeasy Blood Extraction Kit was used to extract genomic DNA from the blood cell samples. Broader findings and caveats from the paper: CMV serostatus was the only immune exposure information available for the cohort. The 87-base-pair reads could not distinguish some IMGT-functional V segments, including TRBV6-2 and TRBV6-3, so those segments were excluded. A later analysis found that most CMV-associated TCR beta chains appeared HLA-restricted, with HLA associations seemingly driven largely by CMV exposure. Only TCR beta chains were sequenced in this cohort, and the absence of alpha or paired-chain data limited detectable features. The authors suggested that the approach could potentially be generalized to other disease states and immunological phenotypes. The study listed 150 to 200 TCR beta chains as associated with cytomegalovirus. A few of the identified cytomegalovirus-associated TCR beta chains were confirmed in vitro to be specific for cytomegalovirus antigens. According to a later analysis, TCR association rates differed among HLA loci, with DRB1 alleles showing the most associated TCRs and HLA-C alleles showing the fewest. In both the original and validation cohorts, the classifier was reported to diagnose cytomegalovirus status with high specificity and sensitivity. Across donors, most TCR sequences were observed very rarely, whereas some public TCRs were present in many individuals. HLA typing was unavailable for some donors at each locus, so association tests used only the typed subset. A later analysis reported that several top co-occurrence clusters appeared linked to parvovirus B19, influenza, CMV and Epstein-Barr virus. A further reported finding was that TCR beta sequences accurately predicted the HLA-A and HLA-B alleles for most subjects in the first cohort. At a false discovery rate of 0.05, a later analysis linked around 17,000 TCR beta sequences to specific HLA alleles. Assigning TCR associations to individual alleles was difficult when HLA alleles, especially DR and DQ, strongly co-occurred. In a later analysis, HLA-associated TCR beta chains were found to be more clonally expanded and to have lower generation probabilities than equally common non-associated chains. Broadly in line with IMGT annotations, most TCR beta V segments showed up in productive rearrangements about 90% or about 30% of the time in an earlier analysis of under 700 of the donors. In a later genetic analysis, a missense DCLRE1C variant was associated with V-gene and J-gene trimming of TCR beta chains, and the association was replicated in an independent cohort. According to a later genetic analysis, donors in an Asian-associated ancestry cluster had fewer N-insertions in productive TCRs than the approximately 610-donor mean. Presence/absence analyses assumed roughly uniform sequencing depth across donors, an assumption that may not hold. The earlier analysis of about 600 of the donors excluded fewer than 20 rarely observed V segments, including chromosome 9 orphons, because counts were too low. Linkage disequilibrium might explain the correlated functional status among segregating V segments, but an unknown experimental factor could not be ruled out. The sequencing pipeline was judged likely to have produced a cluster of highly shared sequence variants as a technical artifact.

V ends up 6 bases short and J 2 bases short, with an unmatched junction base count of 6. The CDR3 holds 14 amino acids from the cysteine to the phenylalanine. Left in the record is the CDR3 DNA by itself, 42 bases read in frame from the first base. CDR1 and CDR2, looked up from the germline V gene, are SQVTM and ANQGSEA. Only one count was recorded for this clone. Its antigen has not been determined. Base qualities are not at hand, and no much larger clone is one base apart. The TCR sequence derives from a man between 25 and 39 years old in good health and CMV-seronegative. Source material: PBMCs. The sequence is built from TRBV29-1 and TRBJ2-1; 8 nucleotides in the junction match TRBD2. CDR3 sequence: CSVGGGNTYNEQFF. In nucleotide form, the sequence is TGCAGCGTCGGGGGGGGGAATACCTACAATGAGCAGTTCTTC.